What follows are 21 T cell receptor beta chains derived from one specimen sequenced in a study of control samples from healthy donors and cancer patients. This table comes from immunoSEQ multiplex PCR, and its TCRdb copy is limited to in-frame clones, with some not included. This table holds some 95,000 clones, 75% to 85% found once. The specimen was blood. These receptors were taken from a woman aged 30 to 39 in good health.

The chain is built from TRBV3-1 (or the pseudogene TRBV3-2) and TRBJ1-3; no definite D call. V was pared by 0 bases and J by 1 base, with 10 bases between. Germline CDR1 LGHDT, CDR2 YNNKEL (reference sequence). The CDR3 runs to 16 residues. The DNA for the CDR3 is TGTGCCAGCAGCCAAGATCCCGACACGTCTGGAAACACCATATATTTT. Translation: CASSQDPDTSGNTIYF.

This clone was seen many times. The CDR3 bases are TGTGCCAGCAGCATCATCCAGGGTCATGAGCAGTTCTTC. It yields the protein CASSIIQGHEQFF. V usage is TRBV7-9 and J usage is TRBJ2-1; TRBD1 is a possible D gene (5 bases). The CDR3 has 13 amino acids. V gave up 5 bases and J gave up 8 bases, with 13 bases separating them. Germline CDR1 and CDR2: SEHNR and FQNEAQ (reference sequence).

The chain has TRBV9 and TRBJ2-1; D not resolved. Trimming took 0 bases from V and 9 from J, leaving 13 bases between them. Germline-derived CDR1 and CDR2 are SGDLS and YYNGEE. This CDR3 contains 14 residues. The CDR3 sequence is CASSVDESRFEQFF. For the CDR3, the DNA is TGTGCCAGCAGCGTAGACGAATCCCGCTTTGAGCAGTTCTTC.

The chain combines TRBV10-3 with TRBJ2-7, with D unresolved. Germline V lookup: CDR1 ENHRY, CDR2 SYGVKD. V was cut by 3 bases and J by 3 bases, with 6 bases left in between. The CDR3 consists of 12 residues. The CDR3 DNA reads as TGTGCCATCAGTGACACAGACTACGAGCAGTACTTC. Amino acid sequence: CAISDTDYEQYF.

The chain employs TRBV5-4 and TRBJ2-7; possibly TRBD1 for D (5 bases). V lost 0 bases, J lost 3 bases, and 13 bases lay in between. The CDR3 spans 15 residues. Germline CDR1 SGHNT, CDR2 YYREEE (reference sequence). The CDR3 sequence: CASSLGGSYVYEQYF. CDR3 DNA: TGTGCCAGCAGCTTGGGGGGCAGCTACGTCTACGAGCAGTACTTC.

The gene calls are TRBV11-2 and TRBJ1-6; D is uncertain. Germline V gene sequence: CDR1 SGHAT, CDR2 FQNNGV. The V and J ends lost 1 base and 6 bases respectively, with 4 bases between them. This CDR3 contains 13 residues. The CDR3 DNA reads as TGTGCCAGCAGCTTAGCGATTAATTCACCCCTCCACTTT. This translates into CASSLAINSPLHF.

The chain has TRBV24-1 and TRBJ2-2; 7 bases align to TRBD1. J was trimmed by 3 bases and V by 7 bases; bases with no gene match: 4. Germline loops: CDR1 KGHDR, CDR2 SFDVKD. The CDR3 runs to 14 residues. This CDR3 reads CATRPGQDTGELFF. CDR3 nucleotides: TGTGCCACCAGGCCTGGACAGGACACCGGGGAGCTGTTTTTT.

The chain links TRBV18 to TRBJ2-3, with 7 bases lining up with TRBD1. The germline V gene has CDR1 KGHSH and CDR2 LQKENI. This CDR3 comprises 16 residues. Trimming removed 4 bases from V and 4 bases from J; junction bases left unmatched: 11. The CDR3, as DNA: TGTGCCAGCTCACAACCGACAGGGCGGGTCCCAGATACGCAGTATTTT. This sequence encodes CASSQPTGRVPDTQYF.

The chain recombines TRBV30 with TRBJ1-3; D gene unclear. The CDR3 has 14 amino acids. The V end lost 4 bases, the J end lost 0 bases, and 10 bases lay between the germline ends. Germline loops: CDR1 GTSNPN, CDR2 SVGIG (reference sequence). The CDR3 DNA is TGTGCCTGGACCAAACAGACCTCTGGAAACACCATATATTTT. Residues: CAWTKQTSGNTIYF.

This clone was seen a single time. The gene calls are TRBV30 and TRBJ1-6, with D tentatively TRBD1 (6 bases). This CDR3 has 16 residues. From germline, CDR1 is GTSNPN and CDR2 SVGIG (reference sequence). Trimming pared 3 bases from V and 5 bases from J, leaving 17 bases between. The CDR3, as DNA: TGTGCCTGGAGCCGTCGCCAGGGGCTGGATAATTCACCCCTCCACTTT. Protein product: CAWSRRQGLDNSPLHF.

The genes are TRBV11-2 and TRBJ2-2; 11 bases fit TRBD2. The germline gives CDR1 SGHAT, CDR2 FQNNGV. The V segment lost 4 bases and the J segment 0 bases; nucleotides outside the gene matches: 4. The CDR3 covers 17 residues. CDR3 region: CASSSLAGGPNTGELFF. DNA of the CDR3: TGTGCCAGCAGCTCCCTAGCGGGGGGCCCGAACACCGGGGAGCTGTTTTTT.

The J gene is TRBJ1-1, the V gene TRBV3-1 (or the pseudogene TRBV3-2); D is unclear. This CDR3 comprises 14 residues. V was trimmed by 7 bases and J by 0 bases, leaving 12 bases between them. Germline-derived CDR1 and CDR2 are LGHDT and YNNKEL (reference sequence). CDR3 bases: TGTGCCAGCACCTCGATAGATATGAACACTGAAGCTTTCTTT. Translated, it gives CASTSIDMNTEAFF.

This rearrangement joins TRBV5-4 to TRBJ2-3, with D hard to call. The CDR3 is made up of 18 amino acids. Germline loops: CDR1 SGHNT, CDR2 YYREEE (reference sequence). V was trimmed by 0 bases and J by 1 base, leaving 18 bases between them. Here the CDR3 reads CASSLGVRVAAGTDTQYF. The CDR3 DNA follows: TGTGCCAGCAGCTTGGGAGTCCGGGTTGCGGCGGGCACAGATACGCAGTATTTT. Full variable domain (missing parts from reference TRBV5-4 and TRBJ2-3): ETGVTQSPTHLIKTRGQQVTLRCSSQSGHNTVSWYQQALGQGPQFIFQYYREEENGRGNFPPRFSGLQFPNYSSELNVNALELDDSALYLCASSLGVRVAAGTDTQYFGPGTRLTVL.

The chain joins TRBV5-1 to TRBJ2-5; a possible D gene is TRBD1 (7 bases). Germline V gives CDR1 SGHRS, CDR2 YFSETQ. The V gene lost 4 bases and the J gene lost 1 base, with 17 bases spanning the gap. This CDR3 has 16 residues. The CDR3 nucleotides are TGCGCCAGCAGCCTCTCCCACAGGGGAGGCCAAGAGACCCAGTACTTC. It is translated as CASSLSHRGGQETQYF.

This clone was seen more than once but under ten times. The CDR3 nucleotides are TGTGCCAGCAGCTTAGCCGTCACTCGAAATACGCAGTATTTT. Translated: CASSLAVTRNTQYF. This chain connects TRBV11-2 to TRBJ2-3; no clear D gene. V was shortened by 1 base and J by 7 bases, with 12 bases between the two germline ends. The CDR3 extends over 14 amino acids. Germline values: CDR1 SGHAT, CDR2 FQNNGV.

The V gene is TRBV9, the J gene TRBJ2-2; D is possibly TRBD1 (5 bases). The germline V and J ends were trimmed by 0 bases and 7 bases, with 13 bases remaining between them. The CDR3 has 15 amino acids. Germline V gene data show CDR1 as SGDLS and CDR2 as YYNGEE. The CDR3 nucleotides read TGTGCCAGCAGCGTAGAGGGGCATCGGAACGGGGAGCTGTTTTTT. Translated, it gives CASSVEGHRNGELFF.

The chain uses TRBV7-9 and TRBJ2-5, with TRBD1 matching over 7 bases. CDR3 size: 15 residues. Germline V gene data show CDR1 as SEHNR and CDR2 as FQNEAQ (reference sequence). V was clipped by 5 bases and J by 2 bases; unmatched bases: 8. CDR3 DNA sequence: TGTGCCAGCAGCGTAAAGACAGGGAAACAAGAGACCCAGTACTTC. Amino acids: CASSVKTGKQETQYF.

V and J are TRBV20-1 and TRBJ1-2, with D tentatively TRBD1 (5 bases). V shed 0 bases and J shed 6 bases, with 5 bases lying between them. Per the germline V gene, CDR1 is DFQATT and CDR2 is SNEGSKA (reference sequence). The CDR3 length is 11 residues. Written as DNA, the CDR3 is TGCAGTGCTAGAGACAGGGATGGCTACACCTTC. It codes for CSARDRDGYTF.

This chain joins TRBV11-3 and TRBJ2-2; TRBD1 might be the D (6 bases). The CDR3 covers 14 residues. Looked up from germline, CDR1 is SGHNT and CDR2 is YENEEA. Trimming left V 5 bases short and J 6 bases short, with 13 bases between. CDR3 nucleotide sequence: TGTGCCAGCAGCCCGGGACACGGGGCCGGGGAGCTGTTTTTT. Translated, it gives CASSPGHGAGELFF.

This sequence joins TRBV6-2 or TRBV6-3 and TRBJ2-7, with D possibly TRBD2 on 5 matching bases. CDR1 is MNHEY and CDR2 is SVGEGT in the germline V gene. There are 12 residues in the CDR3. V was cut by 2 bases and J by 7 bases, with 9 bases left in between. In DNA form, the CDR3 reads TGTGCCAGCAGTTACCGGGAACGAGAGCAGTACTTC. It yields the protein CASSYREREQYF.

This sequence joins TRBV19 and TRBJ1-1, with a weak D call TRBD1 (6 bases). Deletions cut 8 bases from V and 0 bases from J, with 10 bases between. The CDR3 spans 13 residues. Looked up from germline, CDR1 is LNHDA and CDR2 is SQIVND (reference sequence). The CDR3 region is CASVDRLNTEAFF. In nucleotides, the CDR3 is TGTGCCAGTGTTGACAGGCTGAACACTGAAGCTTTCTTT.